This entry describes one T cell receptor (beta chain). The authors' processing: Amplification of reference gene primers was used by the study to estimate nucleated cell counts. The table came from immunoSEQ multiplex PCR; TCRdb's copy has only in-frame clones and leaves some out. D and trimming were read from the DNA, whereas the V and J calls and clone size are those reported in that table. The sample has approximately 280,000 clones; about 89% are singletons. The data are from a study of blood T cell repertoires in COVID-19. Study background: Sources were T cells, B-cell-depleted T cells, or PBMCs; the material itself was cDNA or gDNA.

Germline V gives CDR1 LGHDT, CDR2 YNNKEL (reference sequence). The CDR3 totals 17 residues. The V gene end was trimmed by 4 bases and the J gene end by 7 bases; junction bases not matched to a gene: 11. This receptor was obtained from a woman under 30 who had recovered from COVID-19. The chain uses TRBV3-1 (or the pseudogene TRBV3-2) and TRBJ2-5, with TRBD2 matching over 14 bases. Specimen: PBMCs or T cells enriched from blood (not recorded which). CDR3 bases: TGTGCCAGCAGCCGAGGGACTAGCGGGGGTACCCTCGGGACCCAGTACTTC. Protein sequence: CASSRGTSGGTLGTQYF.